This record looks at one T cell receptor beta chain sequence and its context. Antigen unknown. The CDR3 contains 17 residues. This entry is derived from a study of T cells expressing NK-cell markers. Study in general: Seven sequenced donors out of eight were HCMV-seropositive, one seronegative.

TCRdb re-called the 5' RACE reads; every CDR3 protein appears as one record, without DNA. The sample table sets out over 250,000 distinct CDR3 sequences. Notes on the study in general: Topping the CD3+CD56-NKG2C+ fraction as well were these clonotypes, in a few donors. Top CD8+ clonotypes included the dominant CD3+CD56+NKG2C+ clonotypes in roughly 6 donors.

The sequence derives from a woman between 18 and 75 years old in good health. The sequencing input was blood T cells: a sorted CD56 or NKG2C T cell subset, CD4+ or CD8+ T cells, or bulk PBMC T cells (not recorded which). The rearrangement uses TRBV12-3 or TRBV12-4 and TRBJ2-1; TCRdb lists TRBD2, though no DNA is available to test this call. This CDR3 reads CASSFSAGRLGYNEQFF.